This TCR beta chain was found in a study of OX40 agonist ivuxolimab in advanced cancers. For the study at large: Eligibility rules accepted prior anti-PD-1, anti-PD-L1 or anti-CTLA-4 therapy, and 30% to 40% had some. Study-wide results and limits: The average count of expanded clones was higher among CD8+ T cells than among CD4+. Normalized expansion of T-cell clones was also low for some nonresponders.

Regarding this clone: Its antigen remains unknown.

The CDR3 length is 14 residues. The V end was cut by 3 bases, the J end by 7 bases, with 10 bases between. Germline assignment: CDR1 MNHNS and CDR2 SASEGT. The method was immunoSEQ multiplex PCR; TCRdb's version includes in-frame clones alone and lacks a portion of them. The sample lists fewer than 100,000 clones; about 84% were seen once. Sequences were derived from CD4+ or CD8+ T cells sorted from blood, sampled in a trial of the OX40 agonist ivuxolimab. The receptor's source is an adult with an advanced solid tumor such as melanoma, head and neck, liver or kidney cancer. The chain has TRBV6-1 and TRBJ1-6; D remains ambiguous. The DNA of the CDR3 is TGTGCCAGCAGTGAGGGAGCGTACAATTCACCCCTCCACTTT. It codes for CASSEGAYNSPLHF.